The present T cell receptor (beta chain) was sequenced within a study of T cells in Graves' hyperthyroidism and ophthalmopathy. TCR beta CDR3 regions were amplified from RNA transcripts. HTBI primers were the set used in a first-round RT-PCR of the TCR CDR3. TCRdb analysed the multiplex PCR reads with MiXCR anew, one entry per CDR3 protein. The repertoire holds approximately 300,000 distinct CDR3 sequences, with roughly 19% as singletons. The CDR3 sequence is 19 residues long. CDR1 is SEHNR and CDR2 is FQNEAQ in the germline V gene (reference sequence). The trim removed 5 bases at V and 0 bases at J, leaving 16 bases unmatched. This clonotype was observed a few times. Diagnoses were established using clinical symptoms, serum thyroxine and TRAb, thyroid ultrasound and orbital computed tomography.

The chain carries TRBV7-9 and TRBJ2-3; TRBD2 matches at 8 bases. The sequence was obtained from a man over 45 with Graves' ophthalmopathy. Specimen: blood. CDR3 DNA: TGTGCCAGCAGCCCCGGAAACGGGAGGGCCGGCCTGAGCACAGATACGCAGTATTTT. It encodes CASSPGNGRAGLSTDTQYF.